These 17 T cell receptor beta chains share one sample of origin, sequenced in a study of blood T cell repertoires in COVID-19. Clones were read by immunoSEQ multiplex PCR, and TCRdb kept only the in-frame ones, dropping some. Among 73,000 or so clones listed, 75% to 95% were seen once. The specimen sequenced was peripheral blood. These receptor sequences come from a human donor with active COVID-19. The donor label of this sample is uncertain.

V and J are TRBV6-5 and TRBJ1-5, with a weak D call TRBD1 (5 bases). V was cut by 10 bases and J by 2 bases, with 18 bases left in between. The CDR3 is 15 residues long. Germline V CDR1 and CDR2: MNHEY, SVGAGI. CDR3 region: CATTGAPGGNQPQHF. CDR3 coding DNA: TGTGCCACTACCGGGGCCCCGGGGGGCAATCAGCCCCAGCATTTT.

This chain connects TRBV28 to TRBJ1-2; D is undetermined. V dropped 5 bases and J dropped 3 bases, with 7 bases sitting between them. The length of the CDR3 is 12 residues. Germline V gene lookup returns CDR1 MDHEN and CDR2 SYDVKM. The CDR3 region is CASSSTDYGYTF. In nucleotides, the CDR3 is TGTGCCAGCAGTAGTACAGACTATGGCTACACCTTC.

This sequence joins TRBV4-2 and TRBJ2-3; D is perhaps TRBD1 (6 bases). CDR1 is LGHNA and CDR2 is YNFKEQ in the germline V gene. The CDR3 runs 16 residues. The V gene lost 0 bases and the J gene lost 6 bases, with 16 bases spanning the gap. CDR3 DNA sequence: TGTGCCAGCAGCCAAGACGGGACACCGACGAGGGATACGCAGTATTTT. Amino acids: CASSQDGTPTRDTQYF.

The rearrangement joins TRBV10-1 to TRBJ2-3; 12 positions match TRBD2. Germline CDR1 WNHNN, CDR2 SYGVQD (reference sequence). This CDR3 spans 16 amino acids. V lost 0 bases and J lost 4; bases outside the gene matches: 2. CDR3 residues: CASSESTSGRADTQYF. The CDR3 DNA reads TGCGCCAGCAGTGAGTCGACTAGCGGGAGAGCAGATACGCAGTATTTT.

The V and J genes are TRBV28 and TRBJ2-1; TRBD2 matches 11 bases. The CDR3 contains 16 residues. Germline V gene sequence: CDR1 MDHEN, CDR2 SYDVKM. V dropped 4 bases and J dropped 4; count of bases not matched to a gene: 6. In DNA, the CDR3 is TGTGCCAGCAGTTCTAGCGGGGGGATCTCTTACAATGAGCAGTTCTTC. It codes for CASSSSGGISYNEQFF.

The rearrangement uses TRBV6-5 and TRBJ2-3; weak D call: TRBD2 (5 bases). This CDR3 region has 15 residues. Germline CDR1 and CDR2: MNHEY and SVGAGI. V was cut by 6 bases and J by 4 bases, with 17 bases left in between. The CDR3 DNA reads TGTGCCAGCAGAAGCGAGGGCTTGTCCGCAGATACGCAGTATTTT. This encodes CASRSEGLSADTQYF.

The rearrangement links TRBV29-1 to TRBJ2-3; D is possibly TRBD1 (6 bases). Looked up from germline, CDR1 is SQVTM and CDR2 is ANQGSEA. The V gene lost 7 bases and the J gene lost 1 base, with 15 bases spanning the gap. The CDR3 is 14 residues long. This chain's CDR3 is CSATGNEGTDTQYF. DNA of the CDR3: TGCAGCGCTACAGGGAATGAAGGCACAGATACGCAGTATTTT.

The chain combines TRBV28 with TRBJ2-3; D is perhaps TRBD2 (6 bases). From germline, CDR1 is MDHEN and CDR2 SYDVKM. The V and J ends lost 7 bases and 4 bases respectively, with 18 bases between them. The CDR3 consists of 15 residues. The CDR3 sequence is CASIRELASSDTQYF. The CDR3 bases are TGTGCCAGCATTCGGGAACTAGCTAGCTCAGATACGCAGTATTTT.

The chain uses TRBV15 and TRBJ2-6, with 7 positions matching TRBD1. Germline V gives CDR1 LNHNV, CDR2 YYDKDF (reference sequence). V shed 9 bases and J 3 bases; nucleotides not matched to a gene: 11. The CDR3 sequence is 16 residues long. In nucleotides, the CDR3 is TGTGCCACACAGGGGCGACCGCAGGATGGGGCCAACGTCCTGACTTTC. Translation: CATQGRPQDGANVLTF.

This chain uses TRBV7-2 with TRBJ1-4, with a tentative D call TRBD1 (5 bases). Germline V gene data show CDR1 as SGHTA and CDR2 as FQGNSA. Trimming removed 3 bases at V and 1 base at J, with 6 bases between. CDR3 length equals 14 residues. In DNA form, the CDR3 reads TGTGCCAGCAGCTTCCAGGGAACTAATGAAAAACTGTTTTTT. Its protein product is CASSFQGTNEKLFF.

This chain links TRBV7-8 with TRBJ2-4, with D hard to call. V lost 5 bases to trimming and J lost 3 bases, with 5 bases between them. The CDR3 runs to 12 residues. CDR1 is SGHVS, CDR2 FQNEAQ, per germline. CDR3 in amino acids: CASSQSKNIQYF. CDR3 nucleotides: TGTGCCAGCAGCCAGAGCAAAAACATTCAGTACTTC. Complete variable domain (other parts from reference TRBV7-8 and TRBJ2-4): GAGVSQSPRYKVAKRGQDVALRCDPISGHVSLFWYQQALGQGPEFLTYFQNEAQLDKSGLPSDRFFAERPEGSVSTLKIQRTQQEDSAVYLCASSQSKNIQYFGAGTRLSVL.

The chain couples TRBV7-2 to TRBJ2-7; 7 bases fit TRBD2. The CDR3 sequence is 15 residues long. V gave up 5 bases and J gave up 2 bases; unmatched junction bases: 9. CDR1 and CDR2 (germline): SGHTA, FQGNSA. DNA for the CDR3: TGTGCCAGCAGCCCCAGCGGGACTTTGGCCTACGAGCAGTACTTC. This sequence encodes CASSPSGTLAYEQYF.

This rearrangement joins TRBV18 to TRBJ2-7; 8 positions agree with TRBD1. The CDR3 consists of 14 residues. The trim removed 5 bases at V and 3 bases at J, leaving 6 bases unmatched. Germline loops: CDR1 KGHSH, CDR2 LQKENI. The CDR3 nucleotides read TGTGCCAGCTCATCCGGACAGGGATACTACGAGCAGTACTTC. This gives the protein CASSSGQGYYEQYF.

The chain joins TRBV10-1 to TRBJ2-7; 9 nucleotides agree with TRBD1. CDR1 and CDR2 (germline): WNHNN, SYGVQD (reference sequence). CDR3 length: 13 amino acids. V shed 5 bases, J shed 6 bases, and the junction held 5 bases outside the gene matches. The CDR3 sequence: CASSSGQGSEQYF. The CDR3 DNA sequence: TGCGCCAGCAGTTCCGGACAGGGGAGCGAGCAGTACTTC.

The chain has TRBV2 and TRBJ2-1, with 11 nucleotides matching TRBD2. CDR3 length: 13 residues. V lost 8 bases, J lost 8 bases, and 5 bases stayed unmatched. From germline, CDR1 is SNHLY and CDR2 FYNNEI. The CDR3 reads CASSSGRSDEQFF. CDR3 bases: TGTGCCAGCTCTAGCGGGAGGTCGGATGAGCAGTTCTTC.

The count of this clone is one. CDR3 protein: CASTPLRGAQETQYF. CDR3 bases: TGTGCCAGCACCCCTCTGCGTGGAGCCCAAGAGACCCAGTACTTC. V usage is TRBV28 and J usage is TRBJ2-5; no clear D gene. In germline, CDR1 is MDHEN, CDR2 SYDVKM. V gave up 7 bases and J gave up 1 base, with 16 bases separating them. The CDR3 consists of 15 residues.

This sequence joins TRBV27 and TRBJ2-1; tentatively, D is TRBD2 (6 bases). The V and J ends lost 7 bases and 7 bases respectively, with 20 bases between them. This CDR3 has 15 residues. Germline-derived CDR1 and CDR2 are MNHEY and SMNVEV (reference sequence). CDR3 loop: CASNRTPLRGNEQFF. DNA for the CDR3: TGTGCCAGCAACCGGACCCCGCTCCGGGGGAATGAGCAGTTCTTC.